The subject of this entry is one T cell receptor beta chain. Germline V gene sequence: CDR1 SGHTA, CDR2 FQGTGA. After removal of 5 bases from V and 3 bases from J, the junction contained 4 bases not matched to a gene. This CDR3 comprises 14 residues. This entry comes from a study of cytomegalovirus exposure and HLA in healthy donors. In the PCR, 60 Vbeta and 13 Jbeta primers were used. The table came from immunoSEQ multiplex PCR; TCRdb's copy has only in-frame clones and leaves some out. Among over 100,000 clones listed, less than 65% were seen once. The clonotype was recovered from a middle-aged man in good health and CMV-seropositive. Material for sequencing was PBMCs. The genes are TRBV7-3 and TRBJ2-5; 9 nucleotides align to TRBD2. The CDR3 nucleotides are TGTGCCAGCAGCCTTAGCGGGAGCGAAGAGACCCAGTACTTC. It encodes CASSLSGSEETQYF.